Below, one TCR beta chain is given with its context. Antigen specificity is unknown. V was trimmed by 1 base and J by 6 bases, leaving 15 bases between them. This CDR3 is 16 amino acids long. Germline V lookup: CDR1 SGHVS, CDR2 FNYEAQ. This record belongs to a study of cytomegalovirus exposure and HLA in healthy donors. General study findings and limits: The investigators catalogued about 170 TCR beta chains as cytomegalovirus-associated.

Researchers ran the PCR with 60 Vbeta and 13 Jbeta primers. Assay used: immunoSEQ multiplex PCR; TCRdb lists only in-frame clones, some missing. The sample records about 93,000 clones, about four fifths being singletons. Material: PBMCs. This sequence joins TRBV7-6 and TRBJ2-2; possibly TRBD2 for D (5 bases). The TCR was taken from a woman aged 35 to 49 in good health and CMV-seronegative. The CDR3, as DNA: TGTGCCAGCAGCTTAGTTGCTAGCCAGGCCCCCGGGGAGCTGTTTTTT. It translates to CASSLVASQAPGELFF.